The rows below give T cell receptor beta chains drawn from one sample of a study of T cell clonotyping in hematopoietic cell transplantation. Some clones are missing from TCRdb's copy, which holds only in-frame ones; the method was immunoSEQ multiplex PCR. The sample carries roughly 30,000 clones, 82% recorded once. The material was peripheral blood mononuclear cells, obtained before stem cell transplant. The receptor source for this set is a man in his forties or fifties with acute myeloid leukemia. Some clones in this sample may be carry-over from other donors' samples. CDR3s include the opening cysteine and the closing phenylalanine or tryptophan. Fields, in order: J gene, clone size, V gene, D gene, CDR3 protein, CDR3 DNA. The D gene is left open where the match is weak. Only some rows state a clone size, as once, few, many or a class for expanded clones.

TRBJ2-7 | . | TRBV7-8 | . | CASSLSTSQYEQYF | TGTGCCAGCAGCTTAAGTACTAGTCAGTACGAGCAGTACTTC
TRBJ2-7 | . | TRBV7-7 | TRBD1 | CASSNRLDRDSYEQYF | TGTGCTAGCAGCAACCGGTTGGACAGGGACTCCTACGAGCAGTACTTC
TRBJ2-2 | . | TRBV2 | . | CASSGDSRTGELFF | TGTGCCAGCAGTGGGGACTCCCGCACCGGGGAGCTGTTTTTT
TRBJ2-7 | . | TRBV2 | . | CASSVSGKGHEQYF | TGTGCCAGCAGTGTTTCCGGGAAGGGGCACGAGCAGTACTTC
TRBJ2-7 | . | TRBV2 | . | CASSTHRTRSYEQYF | TGTGCCAGCAGTACTCACCGGACTCGATCCTACGAGCAGTACTTC
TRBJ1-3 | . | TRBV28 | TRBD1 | CASSFPDRGTIYF | TGTGCCAGCAGTTTCCCGGACAGGGGCACCATATATTTT
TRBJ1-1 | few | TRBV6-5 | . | CASSYPNTEAFF | TGTGCCAGCAGTTACCCGAACACTGAAGCTTTCTTT
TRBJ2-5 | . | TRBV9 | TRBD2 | CASSFGGGGETQYF | TGTGCCAGCAGCTTCGGGGGGGGAGGAGAGACCCAGTACTTC
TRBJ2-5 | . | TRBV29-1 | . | CSVEVAGVQETQYF | TGCAGCGTTGAAGTAGCAGGAGTTCAAGAGACCCAGTACTTC
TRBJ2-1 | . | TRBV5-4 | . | CASSLAASLLKNEQFF | TGTGCCAGCAGCTTGGCGGCTAGCTTGTTAAAAAATGAGCAGTTCTTC
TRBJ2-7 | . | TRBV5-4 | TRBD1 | CASSLGRDRGTHEQYF | TGTGCCAGCAGCCTGGGTAGGGACAGGGGCACTCACGAGCAGTACTTC
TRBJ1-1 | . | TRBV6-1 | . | CASTWGTEAFF | TGTGCCAGCACCTGGGGGACTGAAGCTTTCTTT
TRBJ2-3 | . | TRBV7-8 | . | CASSPTRHSDTQYF | TGTGCCAGCAGCCCAACCAGACACTCAGATACGCAGTATTTT
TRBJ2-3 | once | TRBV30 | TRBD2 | CAWSIAGGGTDTQYF | TGTGCCTGGAGTATAGCGGGAGGGGGCACAGATACGCAGTATTTT
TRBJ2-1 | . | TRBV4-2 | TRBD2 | CASSQDLHSSGGEQFF | TGTGCCAGCAGCCAAGATCTTCATAGCTCGGGAGGGGAGCAGTTCTTC
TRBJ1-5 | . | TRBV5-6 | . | CASSWGGLYSNQPQHF | TGTGCCAGCAGCTGGGGTGGACTCTATAGCAATCAGCCCCAGCATTTT
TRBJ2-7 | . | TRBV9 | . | CASSVVEWGYEQYF | TGTGCCAGCAGCGTAGTTGAGTGGGGGTACGAGCAGTACTTC
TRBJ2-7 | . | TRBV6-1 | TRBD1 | CASSFYTGGIGEQYF | TGTGCCAGCAGCTTCTATACAGGGGGGATTGGCGAGCAGTACTTC
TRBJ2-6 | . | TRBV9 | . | CASSVSLGSGWGANVLTF | TGTGCCAGCAGCGTATCACTGGGAAGTGGCTGGGGGGCCAACGTCCTGACTTTC
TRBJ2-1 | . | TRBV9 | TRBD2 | CASSVDWDYYNEQFF | TGTGCCAGCAGCGTAGATTGGGACTACTACAATGAGCAGTTCTTC
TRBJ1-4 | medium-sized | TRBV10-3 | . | CAISETQRATNEKLFF | TGTGCCATCAGTGAAACGCAGCGAGCAACTAATGAAAAACTGTTTTTT
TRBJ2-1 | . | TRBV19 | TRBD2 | CASRTSKNNEQFF | TGTGCCAGTCGGACTAGCAAAAACAATGAGCAGTTCTTC
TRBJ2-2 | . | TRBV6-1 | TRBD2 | CASTGSGYPTGELFF | TGTGCCAGCACCGGTAGCGGGTACCCGACCGGGGAGCTGTTTTTT
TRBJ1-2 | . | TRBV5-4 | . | CASSLGRGSYGYTF | TGTGCCAGCAGCTTGGGCCGGGGGTCCTATGGCTACACCTTC
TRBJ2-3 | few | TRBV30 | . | CACRKSTDTQYF | TGTGCCTGCAGGAAGAGCACAGATACGCAGTATTTT
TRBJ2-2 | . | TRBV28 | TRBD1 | CASSTTGGTRTGELFF | TGTGCCAGCAGTACGACAGGGGGAACGAGAACCGGGGAGCTGTTTTTT
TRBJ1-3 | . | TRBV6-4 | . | CATSSGLSGNTIYF | TGTGCCACCTCTTCGGGCCTCTCTGGAAACACCATATATTTT
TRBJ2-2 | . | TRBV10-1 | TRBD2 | CASSDGRTGGNTGELFF | TGCGCCAGCAGTGACGGAAGAACGGGAGGCAACACCGGGGAGCTGTTTTTT
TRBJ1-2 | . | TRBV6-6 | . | CASSFGTPYGYTF | TGTGCCAGCAGTTTCGGGACACCCTATGGCTACACCTTC
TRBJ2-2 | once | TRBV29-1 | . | CSVVRQDTNTGELFF | TGCAGCGTTGTGCGCCAGGACACGAACACCGGGGAGCTGTTTTTT
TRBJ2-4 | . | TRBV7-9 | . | CASSLQGLRGENIQYF | TGTGCCAGCAGCTTGCAGGGTCTTAGAGGGGAAAACATTCAGTACTTC
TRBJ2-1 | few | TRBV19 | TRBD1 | CASSSGTGESNEQFF | TGTGCCAGTAGCAGCGGGACAGGGGAATCGAATGAGCAGTTCTTC
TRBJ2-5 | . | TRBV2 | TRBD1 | CASSPPTGGETQYF | TGTGCCAGCAGTCCGCCGACAGGGGGGGAGACCCAGTACTTC
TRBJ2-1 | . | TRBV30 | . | CAWTGGLSYNEQFF | TGTGCCTGGACCGGGGGTCTATCCTACAATGAGCAGTTCTTC
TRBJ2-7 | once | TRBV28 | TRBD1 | CARGVGGLSYEQYF | TGTGCCAGAGGCGTAGGGGGCTTATCCTACGAGCAGTACTTC
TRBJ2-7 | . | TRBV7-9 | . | CASSLGSPRGYEQYF | TGTGCCAGCAGCTTAGGCAGCCCGAGGGGCTACGAGCAGTACTTC
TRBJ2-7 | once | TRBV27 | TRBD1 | CASSLQDRVYEQYF | TGTGCCAGCAGTTTACAGGACAGGGTGTACGAGCAGTACTTC
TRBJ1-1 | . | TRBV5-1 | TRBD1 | CASSLDRGRTEAFF | TGCGCCAGCAGCCTAGACAGGGGTCGTACTGAAGCTTTCTTT
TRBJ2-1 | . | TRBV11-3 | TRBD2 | CASSSRTSGGRSYNEQFF | TGTGCCAGCAGCTCGAGGACTAGCGGGGGAAGGTCCTACAATGAGCAGTTCTTC
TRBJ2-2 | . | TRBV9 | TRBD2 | CASSPRLAGENTGELFF | TGTGCCAGCAGCCCTCGACTAGCGGGGGAGAACACCGGGGAGCTGTTTTTT